The sequence of this TCR beta chain was determined in a study of sequential checkpoint blockade in melanoma. Study-level background: About 89 pretreatment tumor DNA samples were TCRβ immunosequenced.

Germline V gives CDR1 LNHDA, CDR2 SQIVND (reference sequence). The CDR3 covers 16 residues. V lost 5 bases, J lost 4 bases, and 9 bases stayed unmatched. This clone was seen only a few times. Treatment denoted: randomized to nivolumab then ipilimumab (arm A) or the reverse (arm B). TCRdb keeps only in-frame clones here, not all; method: immunoSEQ multiplex PCR. The repertoire includes fewer than 6,000 clones, around a third of them detected once, and 11% sits in the top ten. Sample: tumor tissue (inferred from file names), taken from a patient given nivolumab and ipilimumab in sequence. V and J are TRBV19 and TRBJ2-1; 9 nucleotides align to TRBD1. The receptor's source is a human donor with melanoma. The CDR3 reads CASSYLGTGSYNEQFF. The CDR3 nucleotides read TGTGCCAGTAGTTACCTAGGGACAGGGTCATACAATGAGCAGTTCTTC. The variable domain in full, with the rest retrieved from reference TRBV19 and TRBJ2-1, is DGGITQSPKYLFRKEGQNVTLSCEQNLNHDAMYWYRQDPGQGLRLIYYSQIVNDFQKGDIAEGYSVSREKKESFPLTVTSAQKNPTAFYLCASSYLGTGSYNEQFFGPGTRLTVL.